This passage covers 20 T cell receptor beta chains from one sample sequenced in a study of CD8+ T cells in alopecia areata. RNA extraction and reverse transcription yielded cDNA as sequencing template. Here immunoSEQ multiplex PCR was the method, and the copy in TCRdb shows in-frame clones only, minus some. The profile shows about 90,000 clones, around 40% of them singletons. Described treatment: oral pan-JAK inhibitor, 5-10 mg twice daily. The sample here was CD8+ T cells sorted from blood, taken at week 24, from a patient treated with tofacitinib. These receptors all come from a human donor with alopecia areata.

The table lists this clone with a few counts. The chain combines TRBV19 with TRBJ2-1, with D perhaps assigned TRBD1 or TRBD2 (5 bases each). Germline CDR1 is LNHDA and CDR2 is SQIVND (reference sequence). The CDR3 loop spans 17 amino acids. With 0 bases removed from V and 5 bases from J, the gap between germline ends came to 17 bases. CDR3 sequence reads: CASSIDRSGPGHNEQFF. The DNA for the CDR3 is TGTGCCAGTAGTATAGACCGCTCGGGACCCGGACACAATGAGCAGTTCTTC.

This chain connects TRBV28 to TRBJ1-5, with TRBD1 as a possible D gene (5 bases). The ends were cut back, 3 bases at V and 6 bases at J, with 9 bases in the middle. The CDR3 is 13 amino acids. Germline lookup yields CDR1 MDHEN and CDR2 SYDVKM. This chain's CDR3 is CASSFKGSQPQHF. In DNA form, the CDR3 reads TGTGCCAGCAGTTTTAAGGGGTCTCAGCCCCAGCATTTT.

V and J are TRBV5-1 and TRBJ2-3, with D hard to call. The CDR3 covers 15 residues. Germline V gene data show CDR1 as SGHRS and CDR2 as YFSETQ. Deletions cut 4 bases from V and 0 bases from J, with 12 bases between. CDR3 amino acids: CASSLRGSSTDTQYF. In DNA form, the CDR3 reads TGCGCCAGCAGCCTTCGAGGATCTAGCACAGATACGCAGTATTTT.

On this clone: The same CDR3 arises from other DNA sequences in this sample as well. The chain joins TRBV20-1 to TRBJ2-2; D remains ambiguous. CDR1 and CDR2 (germline): DFQATT, SNEGSKA (reference sequence). This CDR3 contains 11 residues. The ends were cut back, 0 bases at V and 6 bases at J, with 2 bases in the middle. CDR3 residues: CSAREAGELFF. The CDR3 coding sequence is TGCAGTGCTAGAGAGGCCGGGGAGCTGTTTTTT.

Notes on this clone: At one end, the junction sequence differs from germline, possibly due to a read error. The chain employs TRBV5-1 and TRBJ2-2, with 7 bases matching TRBD1. There are 16 residues in the CDR3. The germline V gene has CDR1 SGHRS and CDR2 YFSETQ. CDR3 amino acids: CASSSRPGQLTGEPFF. In nucleotides, the CDR3 is TGCGCCAGCAGCTCCCGACCGGGACAGCTCACCGGGGAGCCGTTTTTT.

The V gene is TRBV9, the J gene TRBJ2-7; D is ambiguous. The CDR3 loop spans 13 amino acids. The germline gives CDR1 SGDLS, CDR2 YYNGEE. The V gene lost 3 bases and the J gene lost 6 bases, with 13 bases spanning the gap. The CDR3 DNA sequence: TGTGCCAGCAGCGCCTGGGCGAGGACCGAGCAGTACTTC. Its translation: CASSAWARTEQYF.

This chain connects TRBV5-1 to TRBJ2-1; 7 positions agree with TRBD2. J lost 4 bases, V lost 9 bases, and 4 bases had no gene match. Per the germline V gene, CDR1 is SGHRS and CDR2 is YFSETQ. The CDR3 consists of 12 residues. For the CDR3, the DNA is TGCGCCACTCGTAGCGGGTACAATGAGCAGTTCTTC. This gives the protein CATRSGYNEQFF.

The chain employs TRBV12-5 and TRBJ1-1; TRBD1 is a possible D gene (6 bases). Deletions cut 6 bases from V and 6 bases from J, with 17 bases between. The CDR3 loop spans 14 amino acids. Germline CDR1 is LGHNT and CDR2 is FRNRAP. The CDR3 region has the DNA TGTGCTAGTGGCCGCTCAGGGGTCGTCTCTGAAGCTTTCTTT. Its translation is CASGRSGVVSEAFF. Filled out from reference TRBV12-5 and TRBJ1-1, the complete variable domain reads DARVTQTPRHKVTEMGQEVTMRCQPILGHNTVFWYRQTMMQGLELLAYFRNRAPLDDSGMPKDRFSAEMPDATLATLKIQPSEPRDSAVYFCASGRSGVVSEAFFGQGTRLTVV.

This clone has just a few counts. The rearrangement links TRBV29-1 to TRBJ2-3, with TRBD2 matching 14 bases. V trimming: 6 bases; J trimming: 6 bases; junction bases outside the gene matches: 23. This CDR3 has 20 amino acids. Germline CDR1 reads SQVTM; CDR2 reads ANQGSEA. CDR3 residues: CSVRDGAGTTSGRAMDTQYF. CDR3 bases: TGCAGCGTCAGAGACGGCGCGGGGACGACTAGCGGGAGGGCAATGGATACGCAGTATTTT.

This chain joins TRBV27 and TRBJ2-3; tentatively, D is TRBD1 or TRBD2 (5 bases each). V lost 5 bases and J lost 5, with 14 bases in between. Germline CDR1 MNHEY, CDR2 SMNVEV (reference sequence). The CDR3 is made up of 14 amino acids. This CDR3 reads CASSPGTRGDTQYF. CDR3 nucleotide sequence: TGTGCCAGCAGTCCGGGGACCAGAGGAGATACGCAGTATTTT.

The V gene is TRBV5-6, the J gene TRBJ2-7; D may be TRBD1 (6 bases). V was trimmed by 0 bases and J by 2 bases, leaving 15 bases between them. Germline V gene data show CDR1 as SGHDT and CDR2 as YYEEEE. This CDR3 has 16 residues. This chain's CDR3 is CASSLAGHGVTYEQYF. The CDR3 DNA follows: TGTGCCAGCAGCTTGGCGGGACATGGGGTTACCTACGAGCAGTACTTC.

The chain has TRBV30 and TRBJ1-1; 9 bases fit TRBD1. In germline, CDR1 is GTSNPN, CDR2 SVGIG (reference sequence). Unmatched junction bases numbered 6, after V lost 4 bases and J lost 6 bases. This CDR3 region has 13 residues. CDR3 sequence: CAWTLTGGSEAFF. In nucleotides, the CDR3 is TGTGCCTGGACCTTGACAGGGGGGTCTGAAGCTTTCTTT.

The V call is TRBV7-9, the J call TRBJ2-5; the D gene is possibly TRBD2 (6 bases). V was trimmed by 5 bases and J by 0 bases, leaving 10 bases between them. Germline assignment: CDR1 SEHNR and CDR2 FQNEAQ (reference sequence). This CDR3 region has 14 residues. CDR3 coding DNA: TGTGCCAGCAGCAAACGGGACTACCAAGAGACCCAGTACTTC. Its translation: CASSKRDYQETQYF.

In its sample, this clone is medium-sized (0.01 to 0.1%). Written as DNA, the CDR3 is TGTGCCAGCAGCCAAGATTCGACTAGTCCCTCCTACGAGCAGTACTTC. It encodes CASSQDSTSPSYEQYF. V usage is TRBV4-2 and J usage is TRBJ2-7, with D perhaps matching TRBD2 (6 bases). The V gene lost 0 bases and the J gene lost 0 bases, with 12 bases spanning the gap. Germline CDR1 reads LGHNA; CDR2 reads YNFKEQ. The length of the CDR3 is 16 residues.

The chain combines TRBV9 with TRBJ2-7, with D possibly matching TRBD1 (7 bases). This CDR3 is built from 16 residues. Per the germline V gene, CDR1 is SGDLS and CDR2 is YYNGEE. Trimming cost V 6 bases and J 0 bases, with 19 bases left between them. The CDR3 is CASNRGGAGGSYEQYF. DNA for the CDR3: TGTGCCAGCAACAGGGGTGGGGCCGGGGGCTCCTACGAGCAGTACTTC.

In this sample, this clone turned up a few times. This rearrangement joins TRBV2 to TRBJ2-2, with 7 bases lining up with TRBD1. This CDR3 comprises 15 residues. Germline V gene data show CDR1 as SNHLY and CDR2 as FYNNEI. V dropped 6 bases and J dropped 6; count of bases not matched to a gene: 10. The DNA of the CDR3 is TGTGCCAGCAGGGGAGACAGGGTAATCTCCGGGGAGCTGTTTTTT. This sequence encodes CASRGDRVISGELFF.

J is TRBJ2-3 and V is TRBV29-1; no clear D. The CDR3 is made up of 13 amino acids. Trimming pared 2 bases from V and 1 base from J, leaving 7 bases between. The germline CDR1 and CDR2 sequences are SQVTM and ANQGSEA. The CDR3, as DNA: TGCAGCGTTGAACCGGGCCGCACAGATACGCAGTATTTT. This gives the protein CSVEPGRTDTQYF.

This clone was found once. V and J are TRBV5-6 and TRBJ2-3; D not resolved. Per the germline V gene, CDR1 is SGHDT and CDR2 is YYEEEE. This CDR3 has 13 residues. The V end was cut by 4 bases, the J end by 6 bases, with 12 bases between. In DNA form, the CDR3 reads TGTGCCAGCAGCGGAAATAGTGGGGATACGCAGTATTTT. Translating gives CASSGNSGDTQYF. The variable domain in full, with the rest retrieved from reference TRBV5-6 and TRBJ2-3, is DAGVTQSPTHLIKTRGQQVTLRCSPKSGHDTVSWYQQALGQGPQFIFQYYEEEERQRGNFPDRFSGHQFPNYSSELNVNALLLGDSALYLCASSGNSGDTQYFGPGTRLTVL.

The chain links TRBV4-1 to TRBJ1-4; D unresolved. V lost 4 bases and J 5 bases, leaving 14 bases between the germline ends. The length of the CDR3 is 15 residues. Germline V gene sequence: CDR1 MGHRA, CDR2 YSYEKL. CDR3: CASSPSRSRNEKLFF. The DNA of the CDR3 is TGCGCCAGCAGCCCATCAAGGAGCCGGAATGAAAAACTGTTTTTT.

This chain links TRBV4-1 with TRBJ1-5, with D unclear. The germline V gene has CDR1 MGHRA and CDR2 YSYEKL. V was clipped by 4 bases and J by 0 bases, with 13 bases between them. The CDR3 covers 16 residues. CDR3 coding DNA: TGCGCCAGCAGCCGATCGACGGGAAATAGCAATCAGCCCCAGCATTTT. Residues: CASSRSTGNSNQPQHF.